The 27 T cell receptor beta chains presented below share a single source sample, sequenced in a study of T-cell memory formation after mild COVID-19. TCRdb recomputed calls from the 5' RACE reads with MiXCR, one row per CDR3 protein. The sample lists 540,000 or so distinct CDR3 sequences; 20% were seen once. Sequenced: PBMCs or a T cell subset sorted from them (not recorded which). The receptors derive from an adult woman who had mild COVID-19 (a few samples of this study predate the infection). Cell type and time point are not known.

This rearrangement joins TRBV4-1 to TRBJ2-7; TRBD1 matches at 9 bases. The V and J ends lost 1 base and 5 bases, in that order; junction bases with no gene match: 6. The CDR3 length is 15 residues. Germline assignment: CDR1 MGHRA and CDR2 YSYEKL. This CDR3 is CASSQVRTGEDEQYF. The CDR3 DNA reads TGCGCCAGCAGCCAAGTCCGGACAGGGGAAGACGAGCAGTACTTC.

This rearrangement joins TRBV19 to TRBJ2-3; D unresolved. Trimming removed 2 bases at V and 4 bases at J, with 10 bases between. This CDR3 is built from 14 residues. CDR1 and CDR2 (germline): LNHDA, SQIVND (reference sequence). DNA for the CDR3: TGTGCCAGTAGTATACAGAGTAGGGCAGATACGCAGTATTTT. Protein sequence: CASSIQSRADTQYF.

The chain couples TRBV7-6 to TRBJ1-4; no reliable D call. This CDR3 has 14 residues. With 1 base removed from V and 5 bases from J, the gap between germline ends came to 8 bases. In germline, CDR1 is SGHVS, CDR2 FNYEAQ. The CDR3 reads CASSLEGSNEKLFF. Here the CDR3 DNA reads TGTGCCAGCAGCTTAGAGGGCTCCAATGAAAAACTGTTTTTT.

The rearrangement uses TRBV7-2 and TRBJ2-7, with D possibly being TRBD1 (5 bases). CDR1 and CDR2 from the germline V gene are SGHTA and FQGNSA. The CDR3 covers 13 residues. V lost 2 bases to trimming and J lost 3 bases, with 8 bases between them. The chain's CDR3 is CASSLQGLYEQYF. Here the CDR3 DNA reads TGTGCCAGCAGCTTACAGGGTCTCTACGAGCAGTACTTC.

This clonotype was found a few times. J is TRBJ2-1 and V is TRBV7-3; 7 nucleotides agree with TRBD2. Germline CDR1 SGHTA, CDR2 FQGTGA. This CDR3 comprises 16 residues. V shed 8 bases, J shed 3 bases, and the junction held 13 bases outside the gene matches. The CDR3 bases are TGTGCCAGCGTTAAAACGGGGGGAGCAGGCTACAATGAGCAGTTCTTC. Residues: CASVKTGGAGYNEQFF.

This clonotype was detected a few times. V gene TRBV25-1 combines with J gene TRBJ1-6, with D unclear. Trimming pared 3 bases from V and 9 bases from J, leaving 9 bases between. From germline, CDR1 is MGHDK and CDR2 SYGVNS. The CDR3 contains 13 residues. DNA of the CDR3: TGTGCCAGCAGTGACACCCGGGGTTCACCCCTCCACTTT. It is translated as CASSDTRGSPLHF.

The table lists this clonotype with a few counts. The CDR3, as DNA: TGTGCCAGCAGCTTAGTGGTTCCATTCTTC. Its protein product is CASSLVVPFF. The chain links TRBV7-9 to TRBJ2-1, with D hard to call. Germline CDR1 and CDR2: SEHNR and FQNEAQ (reference sequence). The CDR3 covers 10 residues. V shed 1 base and J shed 16 bases, with 8 bases lying between them.

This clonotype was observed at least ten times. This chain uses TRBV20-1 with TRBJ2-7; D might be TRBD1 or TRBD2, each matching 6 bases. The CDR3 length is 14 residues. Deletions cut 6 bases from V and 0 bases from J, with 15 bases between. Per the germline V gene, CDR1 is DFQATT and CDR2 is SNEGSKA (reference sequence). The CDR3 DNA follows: TGCAGTGCCCAAGGGGGGTTGGGCTCCTACGAGCAGTACTTC. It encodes CSAQGGLGSYEQYF.

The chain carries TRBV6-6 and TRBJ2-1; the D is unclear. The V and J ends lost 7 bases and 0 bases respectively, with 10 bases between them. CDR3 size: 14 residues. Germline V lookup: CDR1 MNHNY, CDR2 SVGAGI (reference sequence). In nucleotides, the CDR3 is TGTGCCAGCAACCGTGGAAGCTCCTACAATGAGCAGTTCTTC. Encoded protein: CASNRGSSYNEQFF.

CDR3 in amino acids: CASSSSENYGYTF. CDR3 coding DNA: TGTGCCAGCAGTTCGTCGGAGAACTATGGCTACACCTTC. This chain links TRBV6-5 with TRBJ1-2; D call uncertain. Per germline, CDR1 MNHEY and CDR2 SVGAGI. The CDR3 is made up of 13 amino acids. With 4 bases removed from V and 2 bases from J, the gap between germline ends came to 8 bases.

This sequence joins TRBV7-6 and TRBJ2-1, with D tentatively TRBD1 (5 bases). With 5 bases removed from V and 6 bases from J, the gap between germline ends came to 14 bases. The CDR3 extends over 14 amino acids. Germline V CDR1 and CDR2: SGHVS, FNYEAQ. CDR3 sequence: CASSANRFFNEQFF. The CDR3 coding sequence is TGTGCCAGCAGCGCGAACAGGTTTTTCAATGAGCAGTTCTTC.

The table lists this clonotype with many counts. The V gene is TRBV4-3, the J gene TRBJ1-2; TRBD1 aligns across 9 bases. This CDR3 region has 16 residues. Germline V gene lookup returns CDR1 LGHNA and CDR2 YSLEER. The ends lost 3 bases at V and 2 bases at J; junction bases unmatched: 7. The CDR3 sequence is CASSQAGTGYNYGYTF. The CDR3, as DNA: TGCGCCAGCAGCCAGGCCGGGACAGGGTACAACTATGGCTACACCTTC.

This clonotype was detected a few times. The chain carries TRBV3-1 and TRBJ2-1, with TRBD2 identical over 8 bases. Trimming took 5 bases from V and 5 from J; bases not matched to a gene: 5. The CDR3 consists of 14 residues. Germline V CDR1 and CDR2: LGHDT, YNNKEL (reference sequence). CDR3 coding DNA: TGTGCCAGCAGCGCCCAGCGGGGGAACAATGAGCAGTTCTTC. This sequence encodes CASSAQRGNNEQFF.

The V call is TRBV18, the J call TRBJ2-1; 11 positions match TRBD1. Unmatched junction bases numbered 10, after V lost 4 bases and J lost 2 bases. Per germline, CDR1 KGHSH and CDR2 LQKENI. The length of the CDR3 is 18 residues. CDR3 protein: CASSHSDRGLVPYNEQFF. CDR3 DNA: TGTGCCAGCTCACATTCGGACAGGGGGCTCGTCCCCTACAATGAGCAGTTCTTC.

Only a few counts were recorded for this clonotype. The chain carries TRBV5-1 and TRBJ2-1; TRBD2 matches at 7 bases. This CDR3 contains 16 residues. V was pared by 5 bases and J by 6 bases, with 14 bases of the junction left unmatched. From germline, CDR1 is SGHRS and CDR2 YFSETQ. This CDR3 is CASRNSGTERGNEQFF. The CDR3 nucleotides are TGCGCCAGCAGGAACAGCGGGACCGAAAGGGGCAATGAGCAGTTCTTC.

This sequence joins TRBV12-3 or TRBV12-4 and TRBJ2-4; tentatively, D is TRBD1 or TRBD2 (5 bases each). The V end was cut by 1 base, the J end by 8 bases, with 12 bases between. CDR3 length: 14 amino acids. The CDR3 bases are TGTGCCAGCAGTTTAGGAGGGGCCAGGGACATTCAGTACTTC. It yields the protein CASSLGGARDIQYF.

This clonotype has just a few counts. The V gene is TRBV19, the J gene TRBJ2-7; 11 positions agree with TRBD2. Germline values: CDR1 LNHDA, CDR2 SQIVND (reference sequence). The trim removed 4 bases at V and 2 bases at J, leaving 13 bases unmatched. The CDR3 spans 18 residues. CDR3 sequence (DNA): TGTGCCAGTAGTAAGGGCTATGGGACTAGCGGATATACCTACGAGCAGTACTTC. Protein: CASSKGYGTSGYTYEQYF.

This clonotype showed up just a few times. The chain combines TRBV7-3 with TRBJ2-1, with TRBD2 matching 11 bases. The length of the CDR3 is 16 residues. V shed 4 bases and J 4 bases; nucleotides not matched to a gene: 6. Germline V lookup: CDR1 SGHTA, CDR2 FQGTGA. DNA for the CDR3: TGTGCCAGCAGCTCCTCCGGGACTAGCGGATACAATGAGCAGTTCTTC. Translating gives CASSSSGTSGYNEQFF. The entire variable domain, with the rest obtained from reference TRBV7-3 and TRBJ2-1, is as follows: GAGVSQTPSNKVTEKGKYVELRCDPISGHTALYWYRQSLGQGPEFLIYFQGTGAADDSGLPNDRFFAVRPEGSVSTLKIQRTERGDSAVYLCASSSSGTSGYNEQFFGPGTRLTVL.

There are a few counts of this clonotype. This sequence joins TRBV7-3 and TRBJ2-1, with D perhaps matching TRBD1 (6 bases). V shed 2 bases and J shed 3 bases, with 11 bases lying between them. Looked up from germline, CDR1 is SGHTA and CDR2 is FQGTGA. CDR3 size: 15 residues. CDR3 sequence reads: CASSLLDSVYNEQFF. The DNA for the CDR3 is TGTGCCAGCAGCTTACTGGACAGCGTCTACAATGAGCAGTTCTTC.

Written as DNA, the CDR3 is TGTGCCATCAGTAAACAGGGGCTTGGCAATCAGCCCCAGCATTTT. Residues: CAISKQGLGNQPQHF. This sequence joins TRBV10-3 and TRBJ1-5; 7 positions match TRBD1. The CDR3 spans 15 residues. Germline CDR1 ENHRY, CDR2 SYGVKD. V shed 5 bases, J shed 2 bases, and the junction held 6 bases outside the gene matches.

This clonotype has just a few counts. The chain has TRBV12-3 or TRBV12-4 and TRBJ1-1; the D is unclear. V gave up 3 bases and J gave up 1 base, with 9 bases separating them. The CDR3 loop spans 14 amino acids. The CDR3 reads CASSFGQANTEAFF. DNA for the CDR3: TGTGCCAGCAGTTTCGGGCAGGCGAACACTGAAGCTTTCTTT.

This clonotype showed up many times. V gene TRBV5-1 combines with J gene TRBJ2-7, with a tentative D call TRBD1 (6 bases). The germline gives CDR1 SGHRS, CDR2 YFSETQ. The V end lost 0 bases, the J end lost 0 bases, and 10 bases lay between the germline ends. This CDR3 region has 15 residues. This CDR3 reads CASSLDRADSYEQYF. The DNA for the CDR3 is TGCGCCAGCAGCTTGGACAGGGCAGACTCCTACGAGCAGTACTTC.

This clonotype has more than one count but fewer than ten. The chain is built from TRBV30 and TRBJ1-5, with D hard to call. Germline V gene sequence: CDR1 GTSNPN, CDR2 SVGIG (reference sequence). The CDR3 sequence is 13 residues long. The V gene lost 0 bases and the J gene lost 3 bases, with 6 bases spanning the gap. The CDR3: CAWSVQINQPQHF. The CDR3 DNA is TGTGCCTGGAGTGTACAGATCAATCAGCCCCAGCATTTT.

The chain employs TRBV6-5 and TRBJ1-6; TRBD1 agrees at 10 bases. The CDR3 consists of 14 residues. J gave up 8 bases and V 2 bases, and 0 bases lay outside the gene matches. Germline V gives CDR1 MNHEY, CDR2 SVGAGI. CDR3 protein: CASSYGQGDSPLHF. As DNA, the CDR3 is TGTGCCAGCAGTTACGGACAGGGGGATTCACCCCTCCACTTT.

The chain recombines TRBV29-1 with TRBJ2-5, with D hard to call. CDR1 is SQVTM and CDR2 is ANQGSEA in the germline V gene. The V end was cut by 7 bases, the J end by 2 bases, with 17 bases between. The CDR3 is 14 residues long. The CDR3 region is CSASLDGIQETQYF. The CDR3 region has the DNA TGCAGCGCCTCCCTTGATGGCATACAAGAGACCCAGTACTTC. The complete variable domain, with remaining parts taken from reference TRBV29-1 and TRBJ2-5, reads SAVISQKPSRDICQRGTSLTIQCQVDSQVTMMFWYRQQPGQSLTLIATANQGSEATYESGFVIDKFPISRPNLTFSTLTVSNMSPEDSSIYLCSASLDGIQETQYFGPGTRLLVL.

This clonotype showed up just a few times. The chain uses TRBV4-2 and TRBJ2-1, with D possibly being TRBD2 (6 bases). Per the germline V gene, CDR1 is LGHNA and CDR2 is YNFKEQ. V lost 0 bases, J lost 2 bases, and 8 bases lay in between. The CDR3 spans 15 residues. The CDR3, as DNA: TGTGCCAGCAGCCAAGAAGGGACTCCCTACAATGAGCAGTTCTTC. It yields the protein CASSQEGTPYNEQFF.

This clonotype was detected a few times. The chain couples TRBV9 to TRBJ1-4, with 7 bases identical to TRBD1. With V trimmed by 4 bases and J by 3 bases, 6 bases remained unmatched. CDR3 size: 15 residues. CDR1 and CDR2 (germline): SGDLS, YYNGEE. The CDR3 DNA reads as TGTGCCAGCAGCCCCCGGGACAGCTCTAATGAAAAACTGTTTTTT. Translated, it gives CASSPRDSSNEKLFF.